This T cell receptor beta chain was sequenced for a study of CD8 T cells in Susac syndrome. Study results and limitations: Regarding the TCR sequencing and HLA analysis, the study admitted that a relatively small number of individuals were involved.

As to this clonotype: What it binds is unknown.

TCR beta was sequenced from blood CD8+ and CD4+ T cells. TEMRA cells were FACS-enriched and CD8+ and CD4+ T cells negatively isolated. The V and J ends lost 6 bases and 3 bases respectively, with 27 bases between them. There are 17 residues in the CDR3. Germline CDR1 and CDR2: DFQATT and SNEGSKA (reference sequence). The authors reverse transcribed about 0.5 to 1 ug RNA with random hexamers. Amplification of TCR beta CDR3 was carried out by immunoSEQ multiplex PCR, which covered 54 Vbeta and 13 Jbeta segments. TCRdb re-analysed the immunoSEQ multiplex PCR reads in MiXCR, keeping a single row per CDR3 protein. The sample lists 150,000 to 200,000 distinct CDR3 sequences; roughly 95% were seen once.

V usage is TRBV20-1 and J usage is TRBJ2-7; possibly TRBD1 or TRBD2 for D (5 bases each). Sequencing was carried out using CD4+ T cells from PBMCs. This receptor was obtained from a human donor in good health. CDR3 loop: CSASPPLSARGGYEQYF. CDR3 DNA: TGCAGTGCGTCCCCTCCCTTGTCCGCCCGTGGGGGCTACGAGCAGTACTTC.